These 30 T cell receptor beta chains were all obtained from the same sample, sequenced in a study of shared clonotypes between healthy human individuals. Clones were read by immunoSEQ multiplex PCR, and TCRdb kept only the in-frame ones, dropping some. The data show 1.5 million to 2.5 million clones, about 95% seen once. Naive CD8 cells were CD45RO-negative, positively selected for CCR7, excluding terminally differentiated effector memory CD45RA+ cells. Input material: naive CD8+ T cells sorted from blood. Every receptor here comes from a man aged 18 to 29 in good health.

V gene TRBV4-1 combines with J gene TRBJ2-5; D may be TRBD2 (7 bases). Trimming cost V 8 bases and J 5 bases, with 21 bases left between them. The CDR3 has 15 amino acids. Germline V CDR1 and CDR2: MGHRA, YSYEKL. The CDR3 DNA reads TGCGCCAGCTCTTCAGGGGAGGGCGTTTCGGAGACCCAGTACTTC. Translation gives CASSSGEGVSETQYF.

This clone has only one observation. The rearrangement uses TRBV5-6 and TRBJ2-1; D is uncertain. Germline lookup yields CDR1 SGHDT and CDR2 YYEEEE. Between the trimmed V and J ends, which lost 4 bases and 8 bases, there was a span of 13 bases. This CDR3 is 13 amino acids long. The CDR3 protein is CASSGNMVDEQFF. In nucleotides, the CDR3 is TGTGCCAGCAGCGGAAATATGGTGGATGAGCAGTTCTTC.

The CDR3 region is CASSEGALSGNEQFF. In nucleotides, the CDR3 is TGCGCCAGCAGTGAGGGGGCCCTCTCGGGGAATGAGCAGTTCTTC. This chain links TRBV10-2 with TRBJ2-1, with D tentatively TRBD1 or TRBD2 (5 bases each). The germline V gene has CDR1 WSHSY and CDR2 SAAADI. The CDR3 covers 15 residues. The V end was cut by 2 bases, the J end by 7 bases, with 15 bases between.

The V call is TRBV11-2, the J call TRBJ1-2, with unresolved D. V dropped 1 base and J dropped 4 bases, with 7 bases sitting between them. The CDR3 contains 13 residues. Germline CDR1 and CDR2: SGHAT and FQNNGV. Here the CDR3 reads CASSLVPTYGYTF. In DNA, the CDR3 is TGTGCCAGCAGCTTAGTCCCCACCTATGGCTACACCTTC.

The rearrangement links TRBV5-4 to TRBJ2-1; TRBD2 agrees at 8 bases. The V segment lost 3 bases and the J segment 6 bases; nucleotides outside the gene matches: 11. This CDR3 has 16 residues. Germline V gene data show CDR1 as SGHNT and CDR2 as YYREEE (reference sequence). The CDR3 DNA sequence: TGTGCCAGCAGCTCTGGCCCGGGGGGGGGCTCCAATGAGCAGTTCTTC. Amino acids: CASSSGPGGGSNEQFF.

The chain recombines TRBV7-9 with TRBJ2-1; 10 positions agree with TRBD2. This CDR3 contains 17 residues. CDR1 is SEHNR and CDR2 is FQNEAQ in the germline V gene (reference sequence). The junction had 10 bases not matched to a gene; V was cut back by 3 bases and J by 5 bases. The CDR3 here is CASSFPTGTSAHNEQFF. CDR3 coding DNA: TGTGCCAGCAGCTTCCCCACCGGGACTAGCGCCCACAATGAGCAGTTCTTC.

The rearrangement joins TRBV4-1 to TRBJ2-3, with D perhaps matching TRBD2 (5 bases). The V end lost 2 bases, the J end lost 0 bases, and 12 bases lay between the germline ends. Germline V gene lookup returns CDR1 MGHRA and CDR2 YSYEKL. The CDR3 is 16 amino acids. The CDR3 nucleotides are TGCGCCAGCAGCCAAAGCATAGCGCTTAGCACAGATACGCAGTATTTT. Its translation is CASSQSIALSTDTQYF.

This clone was counted once. Relative to the germline gene, one junction end is altered; a read error may explain this. J is TRBJ1-6 and V is TRBV7-9; D possibly corresponds to TRBD1 (6 bases). This CDR3 has 14 residues. Looked up from germline, CDR1 is SEHNR and CDR2 is FQNEAQ (reference sequence). The CDR3 DNA is TGTGCCAGCAACTTACAGGGTCTGGATTCACCCCTCCACTTT. This codes for CASNLQGLDSPLHF. Together with reference TRBV7-9 and TRBJ1-6, the CDR3 gives the full variable domain: DTGVSQNPRHKITKRGQNVTFRCDPISEHNRLYWYRQTLGQGPEFLTYFQNEAQLEKSRLLSDRFSAERPKGSFSTLEIQRTEQGDSAMYLCASNLQGLDSPLHFGNGTRLTVT.

The chain carries TRBV19 and TRBJ2-3; D ambiguous. With 4 bases removed from V and 0 bases from J, the gap between germline ends came to 14 bases. Germline V gene sequence: CDR1 LNHDA, CDR2 SQIVND (reference sequence). The CDR3 consists of 16 residues. Here the CDR3 DNA reads TGTGCCAGTAGTAATTGGGCAGGAGCTAGCACAGATACGCAGTATTTT. Its protein is CASSNWAGASTDTQYF.

The rearrangement uses TRBV5-1 and TRBJ2-3; 7 bases line up with TRBD2. Germline V lookup: CDR1 SGHRS, CDR2 YFSETQ. CDR3 length: 15 residues. The V and J ends lost 4 bases and 2 bases, in that order; junction bases with no gene match: 7. The CDR3 protein is CASSPDRGVTDTQYF. The CDR3 bases are TGCGCCAGCAGCCCGGATCGGGGGGTCACAGATACGCAGTATTTT.

This sequence joins TRBV7-6 and TRBJ1-6; D gene unclear. This CDR3 region has 13 residues. The germline CDR1 and CDR2 sequences are SGHVS and FNYEAQ. Trimming left V 5 bases short and J 7 bases short, with 9 bases between. CDR3 coding DNA: TGTGCCAGCAGCCCCGGGTGGAATTCACCCCTCCACTTT. As protein: CASSPGWNSPLHF.

The CDR3 bases are TGTGCCAGCAGTCCCGACGGGAACGGATACGAGCAGTACTTC. Protein sequence: CASSPDGNGYEQYF. The V gene is TRBV6-5, the J gene TRBJ2-7; a possible D gene is TRBD2 (5 bases). This CDR3 region has 14 residues. V lost 5 bases and J lost 4, with 15 bases in between. The germline V gene has CDR1 MNHEY and CDR2 SVGAGI.

The CDR3 DNA follows: TGCGCCAGCAGCCCGTGGTTGGGTGCTGAAGCTTTCTTT. This codes for CASSPWLGAEAFF. J is TRBJ1-1 and V is TRBV4-1; no clear D. The CDR3 has 13 amino acids. Trimming removed 4 bases at V and 6 bases at J, with 12 bases between. CDR1 is MGHRA, CDR2 YSYEKL, per germline.

The chain is built from TRBV4-3 and TRBJ1-5; D unclear. V lost 0 bases and J 6 bases, leaving 12 bases between the germline ends. This CDR3 is built from 15 residues. Germline lookup yields CDR1 LGHNA and CDR2 YSLEER. The DNA of the CDR3 is TGCGCCAGCAGCCAAGATTATGATTGGGGTCAGCCCCAGCATTTT. Translation gives CASSQDYDWGQPQHF.

V gene TRBV7-9 combines with J gene TRBJ1-4; D gene ambiguous. V lost 5 bases and J lost 6, with 10 bases in between. CDR3 length: 13 residues. Germline CDR1 is SEHNR and CDR2 is FQNEAQ (reference sequence). The DNA of the CDR3 is TGTGCCAGCAGCCTTTTTGTAGATGAAAAACTGTTTTTT. Residues: CASSLFVDEKLFF.

V gene TRBV30 combines with J gene TRBJ2-1; D is perhaps TRBD1 or TRBD2 (5 bases each). The CDR3 covers 13 residues. Per the germline V gene, CDR1 is GTSNPN and CDR2 is SVGIG (reference sequence). With 0 bases removed from V and 9 bases from J, the gap between germline ends came to 12 bases. The CDR3 loop is CAWSVGASGEQFF. CDR3 nucleotides: TGTGCCTGGAGTGTCGGGGCCTCGGGTGAGCAGTTCTTC.

The V and J genes are TRBV4-3 and TRBJ1-1; a possible D gene is TRBD1 (5 bases). Trimming took off 0 bases at V and 2 bases at J, with 13 bases between the two ends. The CDR3 length is 16 residues. Germline CDR1 reads LGHNA; CDR2 reads YSLEER. The CDR3 is CASSQDGAGTNTEAFF. The CDR3 DNA follows: TGCGCCAGCAGCCAAGATGGGGCAGGCACTAACACTGAAGCTTTCTTT.

J is TRBJ1-1 and V is TRBV5-4; D gene ambiguous. The CDR3 is 12 residues long. Trimming cost V 3 bases and J 7 bases, with 10 bases left between them. CDR1 is SGHNT and CDR2 is YYREEE in the germline V gene (reference sequence). CDR3 sequence reads: CASSYFTREAFF. CDR3 bases: TGTGCCAGCAGCTATTTTACCCGTGAAGCTTTCTTT.

V and J are TRBV6-1 and TRBJ2-7, with D perhaps TRBD1 (6 bases). V gave up 2 bases and J gave up 3 bases, with 11 bases separating them. The germline V gene has CDR1 MNHNS and CDR2 SASEGT. There are 14 residues in the CDR3. The CDR3 loop reads CASSESKQGYEQYF. The CDR3 DNA reads as TGTGCCAGCAGTGAATCGAAACAGGGCTACGAGCAGTACTTC.

The V gene is TRBV30, the J gene TRBJ2-7; D perhaps matches TRBD2 (5 bases). The CDR3 covers 12 residues. Deletions cut 7 bases from V and 6 bases from J, with 16 bases between. CDR1 is GTSNPN and CDR2 is SVGIG in the germline V gene (reference sequence). This CDR3 is CASFGGRGEQYF. The CDR3, as DNA: TGTGCCTCCTTTGGCGGGCGTGGCGAGCAGTACTTC.

The chain is built from TRBV11-2 and TRBJ2-1; TRBD2 agrees at 9 bases. The CDR3 totals 16 residues. J lost 6 bases, V lost 0 bases, and 6 bases had no gene match. Germline V CDR1 and CDR2: SGHAT, FQNNGV. DNA of the CDR3: TGTGCCAGCAGCTTAGATCTAGCGGGGCAGTCCAATGAGCAGTTCTTC. It specifies CASSLDLAGQSNEQFF. Variable domain in full (rest from reference TRBV11-2 and TRBJ2-1): EAGVAQSPRYKIIEKRQSVAFWCNPISGHATLYWYQQILGQGPKLLIQFQNNGVVDDSQLPKDRFSAERLKGVDSTLKIQPAKLEDSAVYLCASSLDLAGQSNEQFFGPGTRLTVL.

The chain links TRBV25-1 to TRBJ1-6, with D tentatively TRBD1 (5 bases). Germline CDR1 and CDR2: MGHDK and SYGVNS. V was cut by 2 bases and J by 1 base, with 12 bases left in between. The CDR3 extends over 17 amino acids. The CDR3 protein is CASSELTGGSYNSPLHF. CDR3 nucleotides: TGTGCCAGCAGTGAACTCACAGGAGGATCCTATAATTCACCCCTCCACTTT.

With regard to this clone: The sample carries other DNA sequences with the same CDR3. The chain carries TRBV29-1 and TRBJ2-2; possibly TRBD1 for D (6 bases). The CDR3 is made up of 13 amino acids. With 4 bases removed from V and 3 bases from J, the gap between germline ends came to 9 bases. In germline, CDR1 is SQVTM, CDR2 ANQGSEA. The CDR3: CSVVAGDTGELFF. The CDR3 region has the DNA TGCAGCGTTGTCGCAGGGGACACCGGGGAGCTGTTTTTT.

The chain recombines TRBV11-2 with TRBJ1-2; D might be TRBD1 (6 bases). The CDR3 spans 14 residues. V gave up 1 base and J gave up 3 bases, with 9 bases separating them. Germline assignment: CDR1 SGHAT and CDR2 FQNNGV. Written as DNA, the CDR3 is TGTGCCAGCAGCTTAGGGCCAGGGGACTATGGCTACACCTTC. Translating gives CASSLGPGDYGYTF.

The chain is built from TRBV28 and TRBJ1-2; tentative D call: TRBD1 (5 bases). V lost 5 bases to trimming and J lost 8 bases, with 6 bases between them. The germline V gene has CDR1 MDHEN and CDR2 SYDVKM. CDR3 length equals 10 residues. CDR3 in amino acids: CASSGTGYTF. The CDR3 nucleotides are TGTGCCAGCAGTGGGACGGGCTACACCTTC.

The chain employs TRBV27 and TRBJ2-7; 7 positions match TRBD1. CDR3 length: 16 residues. The germline V gene has CDR1 MNHEY and CDR2 SMNVEV (reference sequence). After removal of 6 bases from V and 3 bases from J, the junction contained 14 bases not matched to a gene. DNA of the CDR3: TGTGCCAGCAGACATCCAGACAGGGTTGGTATCTACGAGCAGTACTTC. Residues: CASRHPDRVGIYEQYF.

The rearrangement links TRBV2 to TRBJ2-1; perhaps D is TRBD1 or TRBD2 (5 bases each). Germline V CDR1 and CDR2: SNHLY, FYNNEI. The CDR3 totals 15 residues. Deletions cut 8 bases from V and 10 bases from J, with 24 bases between. CDR3 sequence: CASLGDSVWGWEQFF. As DNA, the CDR3 is TGTGCCAGCCTCGGGGATTCAGTTTGGGGCTGGGAGCAGTTCTTC.

This rearrangement joins TRBV7-2 to TRBJ1-1, with D hard to call. Looked up from germline, CDR1 is SGHTA and CDR2 is FQGNSA. The CDR3 contains 11 residues. Between the trimmed V and J ends, which lost 6 bases and 5 bases, there was a span of 7 bases. The CDR3 loop is CASRWDTEAFF. CDR3 DNA: TGTGCCAGCAGGTGGGATACTGAAGCTTTCTTT.

This clone was counted a single time. This chain links TRBV7-9 with TRBJ2-5, with D perhaps matching TRBD1 or TRBD2 (5 bases each). Between the trimmed V and J ends, which lost 2 bases and 3 bases, there was a span of 19 bases. Germline lookup yields CDR1 SEHNR and CDR2 FQNEAQ (reference sequence). This CDR3 comprises 17 residues. CDR3 DNA sequence: TGTGCCAGCAGCTTATTTGGGGTGGGACCGAAAGAAGAGACCCAGTACTTC. Its translation: CASSLFGVGPKEETQYF.

The chain couples TRBV6-1 to TRBJ1-2; the D is unclear. The CDR3 has 13 amino acids. V lost 7 bases, J lost 4 bases, and 13 bases lay in between. Germline-derived CDR1 and CDR2 are MNHNS and SASEGT. CDR3 in amino acids: CASNRWTPYGYTF. DNA of the CDR3: TGTGCCAGCAATCGGTGGACCCCCTATGGCTACACCTTC.